The entry below describes one T cell receptor (beta chain). These data come from a study of blood T cell repertoires in COVID-19. Produced via immunoSEQ multiplex PCR; TCRdb's table is partial and in-frame only. The data contain around 24,000 clones, around nine tenths of them seen just once; the ten biggest clones take up 25% to 35%. CDR1 is MNHEY, CDR2 SVGAGI, per germline. The V and J ends lost 6 bases and 7 bases respectively, with 19 bases between them. The CDR3 has 15 residues. This sequence was found in a woman between 70 and 85 years old with active COVID-19. The chain combines TRBV6-5 with TRBJ1-5; weak D call: TRBD1 (6 bases). Sequenced input: peripheral blood. The CDR3 loop reads CASRLSKQGGQPQHF. The CDR3 nucleotides read TGTGCCAGCAGGTTGAGCAAACAGGGAGGGCAGCCCCAGCATTTT.